The 7 T cell receptor beta chains presented below share a single source sample, sequenced in a study of blood T cells in healthy people across ages. With a J-beta primer mix and a sample-barcoded 5' primer, a second PCR ran 7 to 11 cycles. A single record per CDR3 protein comes from TCRdb applying MiXCR to the 5' RACE reads. The table shows about 640,000 distinct CDR3 sequences, with roughly 50% occurring only once. Sequencing was carried out using blood. All receptors come from a man aged 55 to 70 in good health.

This chain links TRBV20-1 with TRBJ2-2; TRBD2 aligns across 14 bases. Trimming removed 1 base from V and 0 bases from J; junction bases left unmatched: 1. CDR1 is DFQATT and CDR2 is SNEGSKA in the germline V gene (reference sequence). The CDR3 has 17 amino acids. CDR3 in DNA: TGCAGTGCTAGAGGACTAGCGGGGGGGCCGAACACCGGGGAGCTGTTTTTT. Encoded protein: CSARGLAGGPNTGELFF.

The rearrangement uses TRBV20-1 and TRBJ2-3; 11 nucleotides line up with TRBD2. This CDR3 is 18 amino acids long. Germline V gene lookup returns CDR1 DFQATT and CDR2 SNEGSKA (reference sequence). The V segment lost 4 bases and the J segment 1 base; nucleotides outside the gene matches: 13. CDR3 DNA sequence: TGCAGTGCTAAATCCGGGACTAGCGGTTCTGGGGGCACAGATACGCAGTATTTT. Translating gives CSAKSGTSGSGGTDTQYF.

As DNA, the CDR3 is TGTGCCAGCAGCCAAGAGGTGGGCCAAGAGACCCAGTACTTC. Protein sequence: CASSQEVGQETQYF. V is TRBV3-1 and J is TRBJ2-5; D unresolved. Germline V lookup: CDR1 LGHDT, CDR2 YNNKEL (reference sequence). The CDR3 covers 14 residues. V gave up 0 bases and J gave up 1 base, with 6 bases separating them.

The V and J genes are TRBV2 and TRBJ2-5; 9 bases fit TRBD1. Trimming removed 7 bases from V and 11 bases from J; junction bases left unmatched: 14. Germline values: CDR1 SNHLY, CDR2 FYNNEI. The CDR3 is made up of 14 amino acids. The CDR3, as DNA: TGTGCCAGCACCGGGGACAGGGAGGTCATTCGGCAGTACTTC. Residues: CASTGDREVIRQYF.

This clonotype was seen a handful of times. The rearrangement joins TRBV4-1 to TRBJ2-7; D may match TRBD1 or TRBD2 (5 bases each). Per the germline V gene, CDR1 is MGHRA and CDR2 is YSYEKL. This CDR3 is 15 amino acids long. V was clipped by 0 bases and J by 4 bases, with 13 bases between them. The CDR3 DNA is TGCGCCAGCAGCCAAGATGGGGGAGCCAGATACGAGCAGTACTTC. Translating it yields CASSQDGGARYEQYF.

V is TRBV3-1 and J is TRBJ2-5; 12 bases agree with TRBD2. This CDR3 is 18 amino acids long. The ends lost 1 base at V and 2 bases at J; junction bases unmatched: 8. Germline CDR1 reads LGHDT; CDR2 reads YNNKEL (reference sequence). The CDR3 coding sequence is TGTGCCAGCAGCCAAGGGGCTAGCGGGGGGGTAATACAAGAGACCCAGTACTTC. This gives the protein CASSQGASGGVIQETQYF.

This sequence joins TRBV10-3 and TRBJ1-1, with D possibly TRBD1 on 6 matching bases. With 6 bases removed from V and 5 bases from J, the gap between germline ends came to 13 bases. Germline V gene lookup returns CDR1 ENHRY and CDR2 SYGVKD. The CDR3 is 13 residues long. As DNA, the CDR3 is TGTGCCATCAGCTACAGGGAGAGGACTGAAGCTTTCTTT. Encoded protein: CAISYRERTEAFF.